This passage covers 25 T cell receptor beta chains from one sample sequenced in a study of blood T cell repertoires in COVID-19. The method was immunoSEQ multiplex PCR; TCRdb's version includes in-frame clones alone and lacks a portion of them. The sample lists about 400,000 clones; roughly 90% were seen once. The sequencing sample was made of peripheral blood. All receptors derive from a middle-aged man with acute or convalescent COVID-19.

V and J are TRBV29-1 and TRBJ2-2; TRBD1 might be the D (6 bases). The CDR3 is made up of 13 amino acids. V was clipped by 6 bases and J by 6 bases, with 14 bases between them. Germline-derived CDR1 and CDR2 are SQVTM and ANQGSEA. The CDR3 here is CSVTRGAAGELFF. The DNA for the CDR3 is TGCAGCGTAACCAGGGGCGCAGCCGGGGAGCTGTTTTTT.

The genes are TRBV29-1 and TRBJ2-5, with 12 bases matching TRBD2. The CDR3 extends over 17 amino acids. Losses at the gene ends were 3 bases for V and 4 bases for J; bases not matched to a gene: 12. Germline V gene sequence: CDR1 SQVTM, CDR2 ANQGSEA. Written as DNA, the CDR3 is TGCAGCGTTGATTCGCTAGCGGGAGGGCCGCCGGGAGAGACCCAGTACTTC. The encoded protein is CSVDSLAGGPPGETQYF.

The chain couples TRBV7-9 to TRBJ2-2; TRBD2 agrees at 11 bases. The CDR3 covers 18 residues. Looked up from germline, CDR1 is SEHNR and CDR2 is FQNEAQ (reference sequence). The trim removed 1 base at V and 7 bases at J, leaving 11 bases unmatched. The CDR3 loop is CASSLVGSGRAPGGELFF. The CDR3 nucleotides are TGTGCCAGCAGCTTAGTCGGTAGCGGGAGGGCCCCCGGCGGGGAGCTGTTTTTT. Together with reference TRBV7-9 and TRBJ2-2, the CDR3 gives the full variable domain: DTGVSQNPRHKITKRGQNVTFRCDPISEHNRLYWYRQTLGQGPEFLTYFQNEAQLEKSRLLSDRFSAERPKGSFSTLEIQRTEQGDSAMYLCASSLVGSGRAPGGELFFGEGSRLTVL.

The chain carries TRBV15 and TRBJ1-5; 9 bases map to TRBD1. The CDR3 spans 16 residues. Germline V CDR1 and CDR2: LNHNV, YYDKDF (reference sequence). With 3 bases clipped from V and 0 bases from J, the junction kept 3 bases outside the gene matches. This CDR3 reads CATSRKGQGSNQPQHF. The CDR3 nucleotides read TGTGCCACCAGCAGGAAGGGACAGGGTAGCAATCAGCCCCAGCATTTT.

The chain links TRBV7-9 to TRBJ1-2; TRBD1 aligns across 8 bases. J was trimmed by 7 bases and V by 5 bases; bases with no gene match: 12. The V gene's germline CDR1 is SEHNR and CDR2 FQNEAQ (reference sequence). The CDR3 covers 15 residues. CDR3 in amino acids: CASSLGPGGDGGYTF. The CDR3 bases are TGTGCCAGCAGCCTAGGGCCAGGGGGCGATGGTGGCTACACCTTC.

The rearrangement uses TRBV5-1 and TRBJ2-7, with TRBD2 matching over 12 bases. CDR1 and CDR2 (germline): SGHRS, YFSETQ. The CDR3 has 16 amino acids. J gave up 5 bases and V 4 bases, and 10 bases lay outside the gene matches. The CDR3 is CASSPLRLAGVHEQYF. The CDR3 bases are TGCGCCAGCAGCCCCCTGAGACTAGCGGGAGTCCACGAGCAGTACTTC. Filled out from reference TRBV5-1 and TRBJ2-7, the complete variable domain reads KAGVTQTPRYLIKTRGQQVTLSCSPISGHRSVSWYQQTPGQGLQFLFEYFSETQRNKGNFPGRFSGRQFSNSRSEMNVSTLELGDSALYLCASSPLRLAGVHEQYFGPGTRLTVT.

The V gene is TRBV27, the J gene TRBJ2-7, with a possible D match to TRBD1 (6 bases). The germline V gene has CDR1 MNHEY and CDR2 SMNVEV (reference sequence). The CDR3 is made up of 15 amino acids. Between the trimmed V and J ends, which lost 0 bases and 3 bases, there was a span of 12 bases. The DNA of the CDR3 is TGTGCCAGCAGTTTATCCATAAGGGGGAACTACGAGCAGTACTTC. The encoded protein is CASSLSIRGNYEQYF.

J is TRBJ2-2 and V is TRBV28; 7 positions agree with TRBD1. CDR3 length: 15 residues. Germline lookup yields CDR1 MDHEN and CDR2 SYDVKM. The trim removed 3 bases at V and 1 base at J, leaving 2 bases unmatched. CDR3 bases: TGTGCCAGCAGTTTGTGGACAGGGAACACCGGGGAGCTGTTTTTT. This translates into CASSLWTGNTGELFF.

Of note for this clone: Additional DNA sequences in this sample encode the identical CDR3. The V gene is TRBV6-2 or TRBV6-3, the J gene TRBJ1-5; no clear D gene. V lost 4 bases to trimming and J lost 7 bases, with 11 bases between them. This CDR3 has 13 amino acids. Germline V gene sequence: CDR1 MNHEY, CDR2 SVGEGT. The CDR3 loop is CASSFGVRQPQHF. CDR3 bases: TGTGCCAGCAGTTTCGGGGTACGGCAGCCCCAGCATTTT.

This chain's CDR3 is CASSLTGMNTEAFF. In DNA form, the CDR3 reads TGTGCCAGCAGTCTGACAGGTATGAACACTGAAGCTTTCTTT. The V call is TRBV27, the J call TRBJ1-1, with D perhaps matching TRBD1 (6 bases). V lost 5 bases and J lost 0, with 10 bases in between. The CDR3 runs 14 residues. Germline CDR1 MNHEY, CDR2 SMNVEV (reference sequence).

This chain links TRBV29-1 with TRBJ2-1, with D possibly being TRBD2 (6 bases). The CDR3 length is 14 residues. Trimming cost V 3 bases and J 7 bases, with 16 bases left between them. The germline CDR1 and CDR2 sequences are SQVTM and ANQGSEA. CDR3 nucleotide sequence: TGCAGCGTTGAGGGGGGACCGAAAACTAATGAGCAGTTCTTC. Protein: CSVEGGPKTNEQFF.

The CDR3 spells CASSLRYRYEQYF. DNA of the CDR3: TGTGCCAGCAGTTTACGCTACAGATACGAGCAGTACTTC. J is TRBJ2-7 and V is TRBV27; D call uncertain. The CDR3 has 13 amino acids. V was clipped by 2 bases and J by 4 bases, with 9 bases between them. Germline V gene lookup returns CDR1 MNHEY and CDR2 SMNVEV (reference sequence).

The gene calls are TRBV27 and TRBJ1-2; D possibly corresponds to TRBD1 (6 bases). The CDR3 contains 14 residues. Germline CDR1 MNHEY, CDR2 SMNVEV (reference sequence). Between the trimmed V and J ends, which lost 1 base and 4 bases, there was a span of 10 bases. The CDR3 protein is CASSLFRGGYGYTF. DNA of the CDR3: TGTGCCAGCAGTTTATTTAGGGGGGGCTATGGCTACACCTTC.

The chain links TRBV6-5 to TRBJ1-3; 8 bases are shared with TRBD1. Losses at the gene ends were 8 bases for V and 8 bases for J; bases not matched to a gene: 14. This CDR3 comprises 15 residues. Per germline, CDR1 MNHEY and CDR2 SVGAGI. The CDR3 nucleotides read TGTGCCAGCGGGGGGGTGGACAGGGTGAAGGACACCATATATTTT. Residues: CASGGVDRVKDTIYF.

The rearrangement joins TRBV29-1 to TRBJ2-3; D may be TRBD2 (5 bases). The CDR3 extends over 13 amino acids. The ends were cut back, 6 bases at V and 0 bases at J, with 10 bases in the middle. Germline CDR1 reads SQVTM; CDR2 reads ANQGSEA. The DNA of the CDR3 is TGCAGCGTAGCGGTAGTAAGCACAGATACGCAGTATTTT. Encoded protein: CSVAVVSTDTQYF.

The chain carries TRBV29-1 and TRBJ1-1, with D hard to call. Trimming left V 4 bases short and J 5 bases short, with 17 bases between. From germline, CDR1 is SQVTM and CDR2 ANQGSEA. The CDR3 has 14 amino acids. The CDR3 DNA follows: TGCAGCGTTGTCATCCCCGGTTCGAGAACTGAAGCTTTCTTT. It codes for CSVVIPGSRTEAFF.

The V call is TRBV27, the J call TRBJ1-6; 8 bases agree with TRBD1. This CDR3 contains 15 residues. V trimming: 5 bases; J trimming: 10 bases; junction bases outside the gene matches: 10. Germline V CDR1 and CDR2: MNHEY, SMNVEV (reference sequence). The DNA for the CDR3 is TGTGCCAGCAGTGGCAACAGGGGGAGTAAATCACCCCTCCACTTT. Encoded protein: CASSGNRGSKSPLHF.

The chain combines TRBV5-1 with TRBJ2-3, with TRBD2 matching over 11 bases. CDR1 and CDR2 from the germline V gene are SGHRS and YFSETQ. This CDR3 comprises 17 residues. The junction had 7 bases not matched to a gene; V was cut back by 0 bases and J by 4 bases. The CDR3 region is CASSLVASGRTADTQYF. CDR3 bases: TGCGCCAGCAGCTTGGTGGCTAGCGGGAGGACGGCAGATACGCAGTATTTT.

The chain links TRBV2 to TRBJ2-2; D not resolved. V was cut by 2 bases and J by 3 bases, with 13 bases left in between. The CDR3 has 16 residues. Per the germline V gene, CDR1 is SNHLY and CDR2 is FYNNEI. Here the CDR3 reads CASSELPWLDTGELFF. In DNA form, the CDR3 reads TGTGCCAGCAGTGAATTGCCGTGGCTCGACACCGGGGAGCTGTTTTTT.

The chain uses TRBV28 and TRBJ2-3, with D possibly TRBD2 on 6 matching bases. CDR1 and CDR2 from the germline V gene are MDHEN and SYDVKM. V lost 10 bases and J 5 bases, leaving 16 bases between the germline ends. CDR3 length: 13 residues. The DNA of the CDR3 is TGTGCCACTACGATACTAGCCGGAGATACGCAGTATTTT. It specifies CATTILAGDTQYF.

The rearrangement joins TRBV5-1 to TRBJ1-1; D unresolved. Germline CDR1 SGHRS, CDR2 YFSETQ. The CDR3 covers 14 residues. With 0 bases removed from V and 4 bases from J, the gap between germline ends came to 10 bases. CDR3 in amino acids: CASSLEFPGTEAFF. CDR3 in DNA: TGCGCCAGCAGCTTGGAGTTTCCGGGCACTGAAGCTTTCTTT.

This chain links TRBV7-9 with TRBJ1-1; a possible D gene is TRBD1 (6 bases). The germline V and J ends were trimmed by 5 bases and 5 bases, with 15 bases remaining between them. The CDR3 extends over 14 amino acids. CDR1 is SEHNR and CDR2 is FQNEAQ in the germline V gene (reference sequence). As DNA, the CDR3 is TGTGCCAGCAGCCAACAGGGTGGATTTACTGAAGCTTTCTTT. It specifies CASSQQGGFTEAFF.

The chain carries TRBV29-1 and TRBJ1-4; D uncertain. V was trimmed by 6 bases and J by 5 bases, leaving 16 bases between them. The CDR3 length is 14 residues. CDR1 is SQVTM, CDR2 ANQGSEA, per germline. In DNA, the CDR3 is TGCAGCGTCTGGGCCACCGACACCAATGAAAAACTGTTTTTT. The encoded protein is CSVWATDTNEKLFF.

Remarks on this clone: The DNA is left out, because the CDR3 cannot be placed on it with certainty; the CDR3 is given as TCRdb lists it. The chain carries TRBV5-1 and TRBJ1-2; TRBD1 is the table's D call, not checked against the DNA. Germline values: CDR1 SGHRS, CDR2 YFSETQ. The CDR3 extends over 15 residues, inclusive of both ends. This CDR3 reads CASSLVGPGTGFDTF.

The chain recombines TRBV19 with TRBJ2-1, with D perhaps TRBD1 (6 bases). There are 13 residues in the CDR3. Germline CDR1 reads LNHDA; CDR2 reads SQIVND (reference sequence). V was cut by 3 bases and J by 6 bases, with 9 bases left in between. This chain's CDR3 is CASSIYRVNEQFF. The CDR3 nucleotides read TGTGCCAGTAGTATTTACAGGGTCAATGAGCAGTTCTTC.